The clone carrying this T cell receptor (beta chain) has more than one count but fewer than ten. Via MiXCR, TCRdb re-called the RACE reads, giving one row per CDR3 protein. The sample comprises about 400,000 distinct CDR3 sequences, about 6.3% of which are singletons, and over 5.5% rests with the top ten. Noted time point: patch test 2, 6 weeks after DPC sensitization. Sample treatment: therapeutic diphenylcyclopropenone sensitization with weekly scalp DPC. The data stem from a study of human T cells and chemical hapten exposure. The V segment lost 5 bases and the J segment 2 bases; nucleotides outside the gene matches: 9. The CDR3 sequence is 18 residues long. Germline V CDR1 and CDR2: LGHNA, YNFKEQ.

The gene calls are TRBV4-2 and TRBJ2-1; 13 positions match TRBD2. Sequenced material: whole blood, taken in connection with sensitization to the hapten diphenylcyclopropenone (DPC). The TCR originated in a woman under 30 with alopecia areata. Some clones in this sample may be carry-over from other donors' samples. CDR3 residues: CASSEVQTSGGPYNEQFF. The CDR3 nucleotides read TGTGCCAGCAGCGAAGTACAGACTAGCGGGGGGCCCTACAATGAGCAGTTCTTC.